This T cell receptor beta chain was identified in a study of blood T cell repertoires in COVID-19. This table comes from immunoSEQ multiplex PCR, and its TCRdb copy is limited to in-frame clones, with some not included. The table records approximately 94,000 clones, around 90% of them present only once. Trimming took off 0 bases at V and 3 bases at J, with 10 bases between the two ends. This CDR3 spans 14 amino acids. CDR1 and CDR2 from the germline V gene are SGHRS and YFSETQ. The specimen sequenced was peripheral blood. This chain uses TRBV5-1 with TRBJ2-7; weak D call: TRBD2 (6 bases). The sequence came from a human donor in a cohort sampled during active COVID-19. CDR3 sequence: CASSLAGRIYEQYF. The CDR3 DNA follows: TGCGCCAGCAGCTTGGCAGGGAGGATCTACGAGCAGTACTTC.